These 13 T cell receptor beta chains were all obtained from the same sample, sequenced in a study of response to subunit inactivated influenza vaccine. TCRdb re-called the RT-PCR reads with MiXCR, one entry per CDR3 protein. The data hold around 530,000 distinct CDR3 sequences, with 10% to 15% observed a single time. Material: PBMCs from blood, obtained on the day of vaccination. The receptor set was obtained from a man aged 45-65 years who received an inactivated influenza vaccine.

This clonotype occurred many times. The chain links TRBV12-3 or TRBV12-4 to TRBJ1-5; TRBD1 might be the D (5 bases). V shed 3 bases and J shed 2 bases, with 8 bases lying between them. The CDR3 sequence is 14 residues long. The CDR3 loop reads CASSFRGRNQPQHF. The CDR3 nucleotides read TGTGCCAGCAGTTTTAGGGGTCGCAATCAGCCCCAGCATTTT.

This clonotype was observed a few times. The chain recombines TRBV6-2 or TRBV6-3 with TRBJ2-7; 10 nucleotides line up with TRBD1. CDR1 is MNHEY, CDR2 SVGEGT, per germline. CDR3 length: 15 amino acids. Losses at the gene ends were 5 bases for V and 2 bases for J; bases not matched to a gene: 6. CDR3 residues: CASSPGTGATYEQYF. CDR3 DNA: TGTGCCAGCAGTCCCGGGACAGGGGCGACCTACGAGCAGTACTTC.

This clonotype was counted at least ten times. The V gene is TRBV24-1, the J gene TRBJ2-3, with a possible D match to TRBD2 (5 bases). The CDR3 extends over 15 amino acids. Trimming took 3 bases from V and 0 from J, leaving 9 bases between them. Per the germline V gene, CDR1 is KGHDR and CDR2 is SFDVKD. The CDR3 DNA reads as TGTGCCACCAGTGATCCGCGGACTAGCACAGATACGCAGTATTTT. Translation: CATSDPRTSTDTQYF.

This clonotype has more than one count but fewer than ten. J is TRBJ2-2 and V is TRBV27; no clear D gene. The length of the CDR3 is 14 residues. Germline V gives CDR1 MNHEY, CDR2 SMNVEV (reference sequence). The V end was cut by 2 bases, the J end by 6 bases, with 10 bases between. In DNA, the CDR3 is TGTGCCAGCAGTTTAGGTCCCCCGTCCGGGGAGCTGTTTTTT. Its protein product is CASSLGPPSGELFF.

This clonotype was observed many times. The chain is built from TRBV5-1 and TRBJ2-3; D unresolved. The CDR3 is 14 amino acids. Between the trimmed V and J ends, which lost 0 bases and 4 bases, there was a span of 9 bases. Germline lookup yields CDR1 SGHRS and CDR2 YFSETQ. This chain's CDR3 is CASSLGIQSDTQYF. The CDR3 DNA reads TGCGCCAGCAGCTTGGGTATCCAGTCAGATACGCAGTATTTT. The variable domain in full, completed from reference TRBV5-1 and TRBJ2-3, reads KAGVTQTPRYLIKTRGQQVTLSCSPISGHRSVSWYQQTPGQGLQFLFEYFSETQRNKGNFPGRFSGRQFSNSRSEMNVSTLELGDSALYLCASSLGIQSDTQYFGPGTRLTVL.

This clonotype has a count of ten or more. Here the CDR3 DNA reads TGCAGCGCTCGAAAGAACTCCTACGAGCAGTACTTC. Its translation is CSARKNSYEQYF. The genes are TRBV29-1 and TRBJ2-7; D gene uncertain. Trimming removed 7 bases from V and 0 bases from J, with 10 bases in between. CDR3 length: 12 amino acids. From germline, CDR1 is SQVTM and CDR2 ANQGSEA.

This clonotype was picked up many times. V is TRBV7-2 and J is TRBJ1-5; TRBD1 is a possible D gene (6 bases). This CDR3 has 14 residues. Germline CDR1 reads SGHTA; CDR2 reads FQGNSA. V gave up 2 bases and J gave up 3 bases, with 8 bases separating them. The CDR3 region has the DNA TGTGCCAGCAGCTTACCAGGGGACAATCAGCCCCAGCATTTT. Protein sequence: CASSLPGDNQPQHF.

The CDR3 DNA reads as TGTGCCAGCAGCTTAGCCCTTGGGGGACAGGGGACTAACTATGGCTACACCTTC. Protein sequence: CASSLALGGQGTNYGYTF. The chain links TRBV7-8 to TRBJ1-2; 10 bases align to TRBD1. V lost 0 bases to trimming and J lost 0 bases; unmatched junction nucleotides: 7. The germline V gene has CDR1 SGHVS and CDR2 FQNEAQ. The CDR3 contains 18 residues. The variable domain in full, completed from reference TRBV7-8 and TRBJ1-2, reads GAGVSQSPRYKVAKRGQDVALRCDPISGHVSLFWYQQALGQGPEFLTYFQNEAQLDKSGLPSDRFFAERPEGSVSTLKIQRTQQEDSAVYLCASSLALGGQGTNYGYTFGSGTRLTVV.

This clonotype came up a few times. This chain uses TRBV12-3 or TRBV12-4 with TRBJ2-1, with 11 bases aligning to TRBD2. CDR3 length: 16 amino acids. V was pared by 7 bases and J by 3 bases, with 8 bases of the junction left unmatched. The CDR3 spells CASIPSLAGGYNEQFF. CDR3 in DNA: TGTGCCAGCATTCCGAGCCTAGCGGGGGGCTACAATGAGCAGTTCTTC.

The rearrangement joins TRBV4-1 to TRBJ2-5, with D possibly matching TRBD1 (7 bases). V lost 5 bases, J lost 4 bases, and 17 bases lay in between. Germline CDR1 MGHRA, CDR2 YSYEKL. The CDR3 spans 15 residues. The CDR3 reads CASSGRQGVGETQYF. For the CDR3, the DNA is TGCGCCAGCAGCGGGAGGCAGGGGGTAGGAGAGACCCAGTACTTC.

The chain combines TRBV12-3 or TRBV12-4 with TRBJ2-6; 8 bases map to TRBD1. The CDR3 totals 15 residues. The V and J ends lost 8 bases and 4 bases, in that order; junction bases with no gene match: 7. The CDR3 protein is CASHGQGPGANVLTF. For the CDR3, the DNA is TGTGCCAGCCACGGACAGGGACCCGGGGCCAACGTCCTGACTTTC.

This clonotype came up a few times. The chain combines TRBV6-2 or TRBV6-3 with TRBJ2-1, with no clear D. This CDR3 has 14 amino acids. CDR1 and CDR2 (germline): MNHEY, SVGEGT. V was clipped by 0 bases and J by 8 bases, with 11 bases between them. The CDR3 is CASSYSNLLYEQFF. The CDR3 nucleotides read TGTGCCAGCAGTTACTCGAACCTTTTATATGAGCAGTTCTTC.

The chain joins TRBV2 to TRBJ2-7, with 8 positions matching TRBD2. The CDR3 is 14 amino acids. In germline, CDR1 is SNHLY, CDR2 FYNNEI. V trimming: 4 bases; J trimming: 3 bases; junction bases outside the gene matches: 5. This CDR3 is CASSGVSGDYEQYF. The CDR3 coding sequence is TGTGCCAGCAGTGGAGTTAGCGGGGACTACGAGCAGTACTTC.